This TCR beta chain is from a study of T cells after yellow fever vaccination. Study-level background: Preparation of fractions with low cell numbers was performed using SMART-Seq v4 Ultra Low Input. Study results and limitations: Clonotype sharing between CD4 and CD8 compartments was small.

TCR cDNA, made by 5'RACE template switching, carried an added universal primer site and UMIs. TCRdb analysed the 5' RACE reads with MiXCR anew, one entry per CDR3 protein. This table has approximately 550,000 distinct CDR3 sequences, 13% appearing once. CDR3 length equals 14 residues. Germline CDR1 is WNHNN and CDR2 is SYGVQD (reference sequence). With 7 bases clipped from V and 7 bases from J, the junction kept 5 bases outside the gene matches. A word on this clonotype: Antigen specificity is unknown.

V usage is TRBV10-1 and J usage is TRBJ2-3; 13 bases align to TRBD2. The source is a man aged 30-40 years who received the YFV17D yellow fever vaccine. This specimen was PBMCs, taken on the day of the yellow fever booster vaccination. This chain's CDR3 is CASKTSGRVNTQYF. The CDR3, as DNA: TGCGCCAGCAAAACTAGCGGGAGGGTTAATACGCAGTATTTT.